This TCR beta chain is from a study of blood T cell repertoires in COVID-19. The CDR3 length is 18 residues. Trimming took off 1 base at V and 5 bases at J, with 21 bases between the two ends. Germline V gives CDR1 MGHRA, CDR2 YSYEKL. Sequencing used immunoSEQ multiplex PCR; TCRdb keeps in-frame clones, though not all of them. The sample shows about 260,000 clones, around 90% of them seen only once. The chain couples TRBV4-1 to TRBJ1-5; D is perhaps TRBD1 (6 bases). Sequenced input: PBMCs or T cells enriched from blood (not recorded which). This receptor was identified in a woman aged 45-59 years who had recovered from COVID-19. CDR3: CASSQGKETGLGYQPQHF. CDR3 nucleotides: TGCGCCAGCAGCCAAGGGAAAGAAACAGGGCTAGGCTATCAGCCCCAGCATTTT.